The 29 T cell receptor beta chains below all came from one sample that was sequenced in a study of cytomegalovirus exposure and HLA in healthy donors. Amplification used 60 Vbeta primers and 13 Jbeta primers. Here immunoSEQ multiplex PCR was the method, and the copy in TCRdb shows in-frame clones only, minus some. The data show about 93,000 clones, roughly 60% seen once. Material for sequencing was PBMCs. The receptors were gathered from a boy aged 5-17 years in good health and CMV-seropositive.

The chain combines TRBV29-1 with TRBJ2-1, with 9 bases aligning to TRBD2. The V gene's germline CDR1 is SQVTM and CDR2 ANQGSEA. The CDR3 runs to 15 residues. The ends lost 5 bases at V and 2 bases at J; junction bases unmatched: 7. CDR3 coding DNA: TGCAGCGTTTACCCTGGCGGGGGGGCCTACAATGAGCAGTTCTTC. Protein: CSVYPGGGAYNEQFF.

This clone was seen only a few times. This chain joins TRBV5-5 and TRBJ1-2, with D uncertain. Between the trimmed V and J ends, which lost 7 bases and 4 bases, there was a span of 17 bases. The CDR3 extends over 14 amino acids. Looked up from germline, CDR1 is SGHKS and CDR2 is YYEKEE (reference sequence). This chain's CDR3 is CASHVGGNPYGYTF. The CDR3 DNA is TGTGCCAGCCACGTAGGAGGAAACCCCTATGGCTACACCTTC.

The V gene is TRBV6-5, the J gene TRBJ2-7; D is unclear. The germline CDR1 and CDR2 sequences are MNHEY and SVGAGI. The CDR3 is 16 residues long. Trimming took 2 bases from V and 6 from J, leaving 20 bases between them. This CDR3 reads CASSYGYSLPGLEQYF. The CDR3 DNA reads as TGTGCCAGCAGTTACGGTTATAGTCTGCCAGGTCTCGAGCAGTACTTC.

This rearrangement joins TRBV10-3 to TRBJ2-7; D gene ambiguous. Trimming removed 4 bases at V and 4 bases at J, with 8 bases between. Germline CDR1 reads ENHRY; CDR2 reads SYGVKD. The CDR3 consists of 12 residues. CDR3 region: CAISGLRYEQYF. CDR3 DNA sequence: TGTGCCATCAGTGGACTCCGGTACGAGCAGTACTTC.

This clone was observed once. J is TRBJ1-4 and V is TRBV2; tentative D call: TRBD1 (5 bases). V was shortened by 7 bases and J by 3 bases, with 12 bases between the two germline ends. The CDR3 runs 14 residues. The germline CDR1 and CDR2 sequences are SNHLY and FYNNEI. CDR3 nucleotide sequence: TGTGCCAGCACGCGCAGGGCGTCTAATGAAAAACTGTTTTTT. Its translation: CASTRRASNEKLFF.

Concerning this clone: The same CDR3 also results from other DNA sequences found in this sample. CDR3 in amino acids: CASTGGNQPQHF. The CDR3 DNA reads TGTGCCAGTACTGGAGGGAATCAGCCCCAGCATTTT. The genes are TRBV19 and TRBJ1-5; D not resolved. With 7 bases removed from V and 4 bases from J, the gap between germline ends came to 8 bases. In germline, CDR1 is LNHDA, CDR2 SQIVND (reference sequence). The CDR3 has 12 amino acids.

The rearrangement joins TRBV5-4 to TRBJ2-7, with a tentative D call TRBD1 (6 bases). CDR1 SGHNT and CDR2 YYREEE come from the germline V gene (reference sequence). This CDR3 has 14 amino acids. V was pared by 2 bases and J by 3 bases, with 12 bases between. The CDR3 DNA reads TGTGCCAGCAGCTTATATACGGACAGCTACGAGCAGTACTTC. Protein: CASSLYTDSYEQYF.

The chain recombines TRBV5-4 with TRBJ2-5; 9 nucleotides match TRBD2. The V gene's germline CDR1 is SGHNT and CDR2 YYREEE (reference sequence). This CDR3 is built from 15 residues. With V trimmed by 0 bases and J by 5 bases, 5 bases remained unmatched. Here the CDR3 reads CASSLGREGYETQYF. CDR3 in DNA: TGTGCCAGCAGCTTGGGGCGGGAGGGTTACGAGACCCAGTACTTC. Combining the CDR3 with reference TRBV5-4 and TRBJ2-5 gives the whole variable domain ETGVTQSPTHLIKTRGQQVTLRCSSQSGHNTVSWYQQALGQGPQFIFQYYREEENGRGNFPPRFSGLQFPNYSSELNVNALELDDSALYLCASSLGREGYETQYFGPGTRLLVL.

Only a few counts were recorded for this clone. This rearrangement joins TRBV29-1 to TRBJ1-2; possibly TRBD1 for D (5 bases). The ends were cut back, 3 bases at V and 8 bases at J, with 7 bases in the middle. Germline V CDR1 and CDR2: SQVTM, ANQGSEA. There are 10 residues in the CDR3. CDR3 in DNA: TGCAGCGTTGATCAGGGCGGCTACACCTTC. Translated: CSVDQGGYTF.

This clone was counted once. V and J are TRBV5-4 and TRBJ2-1, with 7 nucleotides matching TRBD2. The V segment lost 0 bases and the J segment 6 bases; nucleotides outside the gene matches: 6. The germline V gene encodes CDR1 SGHNT and CDR2 YYREEE (reference sequence). CDR3 length equals 15 residues. CDR3 amino acids: CASSLAAGLPNEQFF. The DNA of the CDR3 is TGTGCCAGCAGCTTGGCGGCGGGACTACCCAATGAGCAGTTCTTC.

The chain uses TRBV5-1 and TRBJ1-5, with TRBD1 matching 7 bases. Trimming at V came to 0 bases and at J to 3 bases, leaving 9 bases not matched to a gene. The germline CDR1 and CDR2 sequences are SGHRS and YFSETQ. CDR3 length: 17 amino acids. The CDR3 protein is CASSLGYRGEDNQPQHF. CDR3 DNA: TGCGCCAGCAGCTTGGGGTACAGGGGCGAAGACAATCAGCCCCAGCATTTT. The full variable domain, rest sourced from reference TRBV5-1 and TRBJ1-5, is KAGVTQTPRYLIKTRGQQVTLSCSPISGHRSVSWYQQTPGQGLQFLFEYFSETQRNKGNFPGRFSGRQFSNSRSEMNVSTLELGDSALYLCASSLGYRGEDNQPQHFGDGTRLSIL.

This clone was observed a handful of times. The chain has TRBV6-1 and TRBJ1-6, with 7 bases aligning to TRBD1. CDR1 is MNHNS and CDR2 is SASEGT in the germline V gene. Unmatched junction bases numbered 6, after V lost 1 base and J lost 9 bases. The CDR3 contains 15 residues. CDR3 sequence: CASSEVRDSLSPLHF. CDR3 nucleotides: TGTGCCAGCAGTGAAGTAAGGGACAGCCTTTCACCCCTCCACTTT.

This clone was counted only a few times. The rearrangement uses TRBV7-2 and TRBJ2-7, with D perhaps matching TRBD1 (6 bases). The CDR3 covers 14 residues. With 4 bases removed from V and 4 bases from J, the gap between germline ends came to 14 bases. Germline V gene sequence: CDR1 SGHTA, CDR2 FQGNSA. CDR3 in DNA: TGTGCCAGCAGCTCAACGGGACAACCTTACGAGCAGTACTTC. Its protein is CASSSTGQPYEQYF.

V and J are TRBV15 and TRBJ2-7; tentative D call: TRBD2 (6 bases). Trimming left V 0 bases short and J 5 bases short, with 14 bases between. This CDR3 region has 15 residues. CDR1 and CDR2 from the germline V gene are LNHNV and YYDKDF (reference sequence). This chain's CDR3 is CATSRDWRAGHEQYF. CDR3 bases: TGTGCCACCAGCAGAGATTGGAGGGCCGGCCACGAGCAGTACTTC.

V is TRBV5-1 and J is TRBJ2-7, with a weak D call TRBD1 (6 bases). The V end lost 4 bases, the J end lost 0 bases, and 14 bases lay between the germline ends. Per germline, CDR1 SGHRS and CDR2 YFSETQ. CDR3 length equals 15 residues. The CDR3 spells CASSNTGLNSYEQYF. The DNA of the CDR3 is TGCGCCAGCAGCAACACAGGGCTCAACTCCTACGAGCAGTACTTC.

V is TRBV5-1 and J is TRBJ1-3; perhaps TRBD1 as D (5 bases). Trimming removed 0 bases at V and 1 base at J, with 5 bases between. The CDR3 has 14 residues. Germline CDR1 and CDR2: SGHRS and YFSETQ. The CDR3 here is CASSLGQSGNTIYF. CDR3 nucleotide sequence: TGCGCCAGCAGCTTGGGACAGTCTGGAAACACCATATATTTT.

This clone was seen a single time. J is TRBJ2-7 and V is TRBV13; 9 bases map to TRBD2. CDR3 length: 14 amino acids. V shed 0 bases and J 7 bases; nucleotides not matched to a gene: 4. Germline lookup yields CDR1 PRHDT and CDR2 FYEKMQ (reference sequence). CDR3: CASSLGLAGKEQYF. In nucleotides, the CDR3 is TGTGCCAGCAGCTTAGGGCTAGCGGGGAAGGAGCAGTACTTC.

The genes are TRBV10-1 and TRBJ2-3; D possibly corresponds to TRBD2 (6 bases). Trimming took 5 bases from V and 5 from J, leaving 20 bases between them. This CDR3 is built from 16 residues. Germline V lookup: CDR1 WNHNN, CDR2 SYGVQD (reference sequence). The CDR3 spells CASSPYSGNGVDTQYF. DNA for the CDR3: TGCGCCAGCAGTCCGTATAGCGGTAACGGTGTAGATACGCAGTATTTT.

This chain joins TRBV7-2 and TRBJ2-7; possibly TRBD1 for D (5 bases). The CDR3 is 14 amino acids. Germline V gene sequence: CDR1 SGHTA, CDR2 FQGNSA. V shed 1 base and J shed 4 bases, with 11 bases lying between them. The CDR3 DNA reads as TGTGCCAGCAGCTTAGGTCAGGGCCATTACGAGCAGTACTTC. Translated: CASSLGQGHYEQYF.

The V and J genes are TRBV7-9 and TRBJ2-1; TRBD2 aligns across 7 bases. With V trimmed by 6 bases and J by 7 bases, 0 bases remained unmatched. Looked up from germline, CDR1 is SEHNR and CDR2 is FQNEAQ (reference sequence). The CDR3 has 11 residues. This CDR3 is CASRGGNEQFF. The CDR3 DNA reads as TGTGCCAGCAGGGGAGGGAATGAGCAGTTCTTC.

J is TRBJ2-1 and V is TRBV7-2; a possible D gene is TRBD2 (6 bases). V was clipped by 5 bases and J by 9 bases, with 11 bases between them. The germline V gene has CDR1 SGHTA and CDR2 FQGNSA. The CDR3 is 12 residues long. The CDR3 DNA reads TGTGCCAGCAGCACACGGGGGAGTGAGCAGTTCTTC. It is translated as CASSTRGSEQFF.

V and J are TRBV7-2 and TRBJ2-3, with 7 bases that match TRBD2. CDR3 length: 16 amino acids. The germline CDR1 and CDR2 sequences are SGHTA and FQGNSA. Trimming took 0 bases from V and 3 from J; bases not matched to a gene: 6. Written as DNA, the CDR3 is TGTGCCAGCAGCTTAGCGGCAGCGGGACTAACAGATACGCAGTATTTT. It specifies CASSLAAAGLTDTQYF.

The chain has TRBV27 and TRBJ2-1; 10 bases fit TRBD1. Germline values: CDR1 MNHEY, CDR2 SMNVEV (reference sequence). V shed 2 bases, J shed 1 base, and the junction held 5 bases outside the gene matches. This CDR3 comprises 17 residues. This chain's CDR3 is CASSLPRQGASYNEQFF. The CDR3 nucleotides are TGTGCCAGCAGTTTACCCCGACAGGGGGCATCCTACAATGAGCAGTTCTTC.

The chain joins TRBV30 to TRBJ2-2; no firm D call. Germline-derived CDR1 and CDR2 are GTSNPN and SVGIG (reference sequence). The CDR3 has 15 residues. With 0 bases removed from V and 1 base from J, the gap between germline ends came to 9 bases. The CDR3, as DNA: TGTGCCTGGAGTGTACAACAGAAGAACACCGGGGAGCTGTTTTTT. Translated: CAWSVQQKNTGELFF.

This clone was recorded a few times. V and J are TRBV11-3 and TRBJ2-2, with 8 bases fitting TRBD2. Trimming at V came to 5 bases and at J to 5 bases, leaving 13 bases not matched to a gene. In germline, CDR1 is SGHNT, CDR2 YENEEA. The CDR3 has 17 residues. The CDR3: CASSPNAGGLSTGELFF. The CDR3 DNA follows: TGTGCCAGCAGCCCTAACGCGGGGGGCCTTTCGACCGGGGAGCTGTTTTTT.

This sequence joins TRBV29-1 and TRBJ1-1, with 8 bases matching TRBD1. Germline CDR1 reads SQVTM; CDR2 reads ANQGSEA. The CDR3 runs to 15 residues. The V and J ends lost 0 bases and 1 base, in that order; junction bases with no gene match: 4. As DNA, the CDR3 is TGCAGCGTTGAAGATCTCGACAGGGGGAACACTGAAGCTTTCTTT. Translated: CSVEDLDRGNTEAFF. Supplemented by reference TRBV29-1 and TRBJ1-1, the full variable domain reads SAVISQKPSRDICQRGTSLTIQCQVDSQVTMMFWYRQQPGQSLTLIATANQGSEATYESGFVIDKFPISRPNLTFSTLTVSNMSPEDSSIYLCSVEDLDRGNTEAFFGQGTRLTVV.

This chain connects TRBV7-6 to TRBJ2-5; TRBD2 matches 7 bases. The J segment lost 5 bases and the V segment lost 7 bases, leaving 22 bases of the junction unmatched. CDR3 length: 18 amino acids. In germline, CDR1 is SGHVS, CDR2 FNYEAQ. The CDR3 nucleotides read TGTGCCAGCATCCTCCAGGAGGGTGGGCGGGAGTTGGGTGAGACCCAGTACTTC. Amino acids: CASILQEGGRELGETQYF.

The CDR3 is CASSQDFPRSDEQYF. DNA of the CDR3: TGCGCCAGCAGCCAAGATTTTCCCCGTTCCGACGAGCAGTACTTC. The chain has TRBV4-1 and TRBJ2-7; no reliable D call. With 0 bases removed from V and 5 bases from J, the gap between germline ends came to 14 bases. The CDR3 runs 15 residues. The germline V gene has CDR1 MGHRA and CDR2 YSYEKL.

The CDR3 DNA reads TGTGCCAGCTCACCAGCGGGAGGCGGTCGAGAGACCCAGTACTTC. Its protein product is CASSPAGGGRETQYF. V usage is TRBV18 and J usage is TRBJ2-5; 8 positions match TRBD2. Per the germline V gene, CDR1 is KGHSH and CDR2 is LQKENI. The J segment lost 4 bases and the V segment lost 2 bases, leaving 6 bases of the junction unmatched. This CDR3 comprises 15 residues.